What follows describes a single T cell receptor beta chain. This sample is drawn from a study of patients and donors after allogeneic stem cell transplantation. Per germline, CDR1 MGHRA and CDR2 YSYEKL. The CDR3 extends over 16 amino acids. Unmatched junction bases numbered 8, after V lost 0 bases and J lost 3 bases. MiXCR, applied by TCRdb to the RT-PCR reads, yields one record per CDR3 protein. This table holds about 74,000 distinct CDR3 sequences, around 27% found once. The source of this sequence is a human donor who was either an allogeneic HSCT recipient or a stem cell or donor lymphocyte infusion donor (not recorded which). It is not recorded whose cells these are; they may come from a transplant donor. This rearrangement joins TRBV4-1 to TRBJ2-7; TRBD2 agrees at 7 bases. The sample consisted of blood, either unsorted or a sorted T cell fraction (not recorded which). The DNA of the CDR3 is TGCGCCAGCAGCCAAGATAAGTATCCGGGAGGCTACGAGCAGTACTTC. The encoded protein is CASSQDKYPGGYEQYF.